This passage covers 8 T cell receptor beta chains from one sample sequenced in a study of vaccination and CD4 T cells after COVID-19. Their antigen targets remain unknown. Oncomine TCR Beta short-read sequencing was applied to DNA from cultured CD4+ T cells. TCRdb itself ran the PCR reads through MiXCR, one entry per CDR3 protein. The sample holds approximately 20,000 distinct CDR3 sequences, roughly 31% seen once. Described treatment: 10-day PBMC culture with coronavirus spike peptide pools or control peptides (ViraFEST assay). The source material was cultured CD4+ T cells from blood. The receptors here all came from a human donor with COVID-19.

The gene calls are TRBV10-3 and TRBJ2-7; 8 bases align to TRBD2. Germline values: CDR1 ENHRY, CDR2 SYGVKD. There are 14 residues in the CDR3. V lost 6 bases to trimming and J lost 5 bases; unmatched junction nucleotides: 9. CDR3 DNA: TGTGCCATCAGCCCCGGGACGGGGGGGAACGAGCAGTACTTC. Encoded protein: CAISPGTGGNEQYF.

The chain couples TRBV5-4 to TRBJ1-3, with 7 positions matching TRBD1. V shed 0 bases, J shed 3 bases, and the junction held 3 bases outside the gene matches. This CDR3 has 15 residues. From germline, CDR1 is SGHNT and CDR2 YYREEE (reference sequence). CDR3 sequence (DNA): TGTGCCAGCAGCTTGGGACAGGGTGGTGGAAACACCATATATTTT. Translation: CASSLGQGGGNTIYF. The entire variable domain, with the rest obtained from reference TRBV5-4 and TRBJ1-3, is as follows: ETGVTQSPTHLIKTRGQQVTLRCSSQSGHNTVSWYQQALGQGPQFIFQYYREEENGRGNFPPRFSGLQFPNYSSELNVNALELDDSALYLCASSLGQGGGNTIYFGEGSWLTVV.

This clonotype was found a few times. The chain recombines TRBV6-2 or TRBV6-3 with TRBJ2-7, with D hard to call. The CDR3 has 12 amino acids. The ends were cut back, 8 bases at V and 4 bases at J, with 12 bases in the middle. Germline values: CDR1 MNHEY, CDR2 SVGEGT. The CDR3 DNA follows: TGTGCCAGCGGAGACTTGGTATACGAGCAGTACTTC. Amino acids: CASGDLVYEQYF.

The V gene is TRBV21-1, the J gene TRBJ1-2; the table's D call, TRBD1, was not checked against the DNA. TRBV21-1 is designated a pseudogene. The CDR3 is 17 residues long. CDR3 nucleotide sequence: TGTGCCAGCAGCAAAGTGAATGGGACACTTTTTAACTATGGCTACACCTTC. Translated: CASSKVNGTLFNYGYTF.

The rearrangement links TRBV11-3 to TRBJ2-7, with 7 bases aligning to TRBD2. The CDR3 has 14 amino acids. Germline V gives CDR1 SGHNT, CDR2 YENEEA. J lost 6 bases, V lost 6 bases, and 11 bases had no gene match. The CDR3 DNA reads TGTGCCAGCAGGGATTGGGCGGGGAGGGGCGAGCAGTACTTC. It is translated as CASRDWAGRGEQYF. Variable domain in full (rest from reference TRBV11-3 and TRBJ2-7): EAGVVQSPRYKIIEKKQPVAFWCNPISGHNTLYWYLQNLGQGPELLIRYENEEAVDDSQLPKDRFSAERLKGVDSTLKIQPAELGDSAVYLCASRDWAGRGEQYFGPGTRLTVT.

This sequence joins TRBV28 and TRBJ1-1; 10 bases fit TRBD1. This CDR3 is 14 amino acids long. Unmatched junction bases numbered 11, after V lost 10 bases and J lost 6 bases. From germline, CDR1 is MDHEN and CDR2 SYDVKM. CDR3 sequence reads: CAIEPGQGTSEAFF. The DNA of the CDR3 is TGTGCCATCGAACCGGGACAGGGGACTTCTGAAGCTTTCTTT.

V and J are TRBV20-1 and TRBJ1-1; 9 positions match TRBD1. This CDR3 is built from 17 residues. J lost 6 bases, V lost 3 bases, and 17 bases had no gene match. Germline CDR1 DFQATT, CDR2 SNEGSKA (reference sequence). The CDR3 is CSARLSGQGSVVSEAFF. The CDR3 DNA follows: TGCAGTGCTAGGCTGTCGGGACAGGGAAGTGTTGTCTCTGAAGCTTTCTTT.

The chain uses TRBV29-1 and TRBJ2-7, with TRBD1 identical over 7 bases. This CDR3 has 12 amino acids. J was trimmed by 5 bases and V by 3 bases; bases with no gene match: 4. Germline values: CDR1 SQVTM, CDR2 ANQGSEA. The CDR3 region has the DNA TGCAGCGTTGATGGACAGGCGGACGAGCAGTACTTC. It yields the protein CSVDGQADEQYF.